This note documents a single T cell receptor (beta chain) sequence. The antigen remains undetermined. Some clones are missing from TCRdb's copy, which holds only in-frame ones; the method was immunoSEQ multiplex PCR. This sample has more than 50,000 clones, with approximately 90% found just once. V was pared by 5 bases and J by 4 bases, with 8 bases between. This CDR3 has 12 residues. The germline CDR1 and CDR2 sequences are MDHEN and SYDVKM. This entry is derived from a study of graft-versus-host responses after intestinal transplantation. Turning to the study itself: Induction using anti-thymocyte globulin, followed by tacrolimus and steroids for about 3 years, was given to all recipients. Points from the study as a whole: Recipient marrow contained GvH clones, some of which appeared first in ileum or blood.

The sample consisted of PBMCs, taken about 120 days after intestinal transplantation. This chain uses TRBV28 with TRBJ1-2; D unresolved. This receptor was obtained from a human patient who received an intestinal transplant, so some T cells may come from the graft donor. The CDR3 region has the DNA TGTGCCAGCAGTCAGTGGGTCTATGGCTACACCTTC. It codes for CASSQWVYGYTF.